These 25 T cell receptor beta chains were all obtained from the same sample, sequenced in a study of blood T cell repertoires in COVID-19. Assay used: immunoSEQ multiplex PCR; TCRdb lists only in-frame clones, some missing. The sample consists of some 290,000 clones, under 90% of them appearing once. The sample was peripheral blood. The receptors here all came from a woman aged 25-40 years with COVID-19, enrolled during active disease.

This chain uses TRBV19 with TRBJ1-1; D is uncertain. This CDR3 comprises 13 residues. The ends were cut back, 3 bases at V and 7 bases at J, with 12 bases in the middle. Germline V gene sequence: CDR1 LNHDA, CDR2 SQIVND (reference sequence). In DNA, the CDR3 is TGTGCCAGTAGTATCACCGGGTACGGTGAAGCTTTCTTT. Translating it yields CASSITGYGEAFF.

This rearrangement joins TRBV5-6 to TRBJ1-5; D gene unclear. The CDR3 is made up of 15 amino acids. Looked up from germline, CDR1 is SGHDT and CDR2 is YYEEEE. V lost 6 bases to trimming and J lost 6 bases, with 19 bases between them. DNA of the CDR3: TGTGCCAGCACCTTTCATTCTCGGCCGGGTCAGCCCCAGCATTTT. It encodes CASTFHSRPGQPQHF. Full variable domain (missing parts from reference TRBV5-6 and TRBJ1-5): DAGVTQSPTHLIKTRGQQVTLRCSPKSGHDTVSWYQQALGQGPQFIFQYYEEEERQRGNFPDRFSGHQFPNYSSELNVNALLLGDSALYLCASTFHSRPGQPQHFGDGTRLSIL.

The chain has TRBV2 and TRBJ1-3; maybe TRBD1 (5 bases). This CDR3 is 16 amino acids long. The ends were cut back, 4 bases at V and 1 base at J, with 14 bases in the middle. CDR1 is SNHLY, CDR2 FYNNEI, per germline. The CDR3 coding sequence is TGTGCCAGCAGTGTGGGGGGAGCGGGGTCTGGAAACACCATATATTTT. Its protein product is CASSVGGAGSGNTIYF.

This chain joins TRBV27 and TRBJ1-1; D perhaps matches TRBD1 (6 bases). Trimming stripped 5 bases from V and 1 base from J, with 11 bases between. Germline V gene sequence: CDR1 MNHEY, CDR2 SMNVEV (reference sequence). This CDR3 is 14 amino acids long. The CDR3 reads CASSLSTGNTEAFF. The CDR3 coding sequence is TGTGCCAGCAGTCTCTCGACAGGGAACACTGAAGCTTTCTTT.

The chain recombines TRBV10-3 with TRBJ2-7, with TRBD2 identical over 10 bases. The J segment lost 7 bases and the V segment lost 4 bases, leaving 7 bases of the junction unmatched. CDR3 length: 14 amino acids. Germline CDR1 and CDR2: ENHRY and SYGVKD. DNA of the CDR3: TGTGCCATCAGTGGGCTAGCGGGAGAAGGGGAGCAGTACTTC. Protein product: CAISGLAGEGEQYF.

J is TRBJ2-5 and V is TRBV7-2; 9 nucleotides align to TRBD1. Germline V gene lookup returns CDR1 SGHTA and CDR2 FQGNSA. The V and J ends lost 2 bases and 6 bases, in that order; junction bases with no gene match: 4. The CDR3 totals 14 residues. For the CDR3, the DNA is TGTGCCAGCAGCTTATCGACAGGGGGAAAGACCCAGTACTTC. Its protein product is CASSLSTGGKTQYF.

The J gene is TRBJ2-2, the V gene TRBV19, with D possibly TRBD2 on 6 matching bases. Germline lookup yields CDR1 LNHDA and CDR2 SQIVND (reference sequence). The CDR3 runs 14 residues. With 10 bases removed from V and 0 bases from J, the gap between germline ends came to 12 bases. The CDR3 sequence is CATTRGTNTGELFF. The DNA of the CDR3 is TGTGCCACCACCCGCGGGACGAACACCGGGGAGCTGTTTTTT.

The chain links TRBV7-9 to TRBJ2-1; 8 bases line up with TRBD1. V trimming: 5 bases; J trimming: 9 bases; junction bases outside the gene matches: 9. The CDR3 is 14 residues long. Germline V gene data show CDR1 as SEHNR and CDR2 as FQNEAQ (reference sequence). CDR3 in DNA: TGTGCCAGCAGCGGCAGGACAGGGAATAGTGAGCAGTTCTTC. Translating it yields CASSGRTGNSEQFF.

This rearrangement joins TRBV28 to TRBJ1-1; 10 nucleotides match TRBD1. Germline values: CDR1 MDHEN, CDR2 SYDVKM. This CDR3 is 15 amino acids long. V shed 5 bases and J 6 bases; nucleotides not matched to a gene: 9. CDR3 loop: CASSQATGGIAEAFF. CDR3 bases: TGTGCCAGCAGTCAGGCGACAGGGGGCATCGCTGAAGCTTTCTTT.

The genes are TRBV5-3 and TRBJ2-4, with D tentatively TRBD1 (6 bases). TRBV5-3 is assigned to the ORF class and has an uncertain function. The CDR3 sequence is 19 residues long. The V end was cut by 0 bases, the J end by 3 bases, with 22 bases between. CDR3 sequence: CARSLVGQGQERVKNIQYF. The CDR3, as DNA: TGTGCCAGAAGCTTGGTGGGGCAGGGGCAGGAAAGGGTCAAAAACATTCAGTACTTC.

J is TRBJ1-5 and V is TRBV28; possible D gene TRBD1, 5 bases. Germline CDR1 MDHEN, CDR2 SYDVKM. V lost 3 bases and J 1 base, leaving 13 bases between the germline ends. CDR3 length: 16 amino acids. The CDR3 DNA reads TGTGCCAGCAGTTTGGGAGGGGTCTACAGCAATCAGCCCCAGCATTTT. It translates to CASSLGGVYSNQPQHF.

This clone came up a few times. This sequence joins TRBV28 and TRBJ2-3; D possibly corresponds to TRBD2 (6 bases). The CDR3 loop spans 17 amino acids. The ends were cut back, 10 bases at V and 2 bases at J, with 25 bases in the middle. Germline lookup yields CDR1 MDHEN and CDR2 SYDVKM. The CDR3 DNA is TGTGCCACCCTTCTCAATAGCGGAGGAGGACCCACAGATACGCAGTATTTT. Translating it yields CATLLNSGGGPTDTQYF.

The chain uses TRBV9 and TRBJ1-6, with D unresolved. The CDR3 contains 13 residues. The V and J ends lost 0 bases and 7 bases respectively, with 5 bases between them. Germline V CDR1 and CDR2: SGDLS, YYNGEE. The CDR3 protein is CASSVGGNSPLHF. DNA of the CDR3: TGTGCCAGCAGCGTAGGCGGAAATTCACCCCTCCACTTT.

On this clone: A read error may account for a junction end that differs from germline. The chain employs TRBV30 and TRBJ2-7, with a possible D match to TRBD2 (6 bases). Germline V gives CDR1 GTSNPN, CDR2 SVGIG (reference sequence). The CDR3 loop spans 13 amino acids. Here the CDR3 DNA reads TGTGCCTGGAATCGACGGGACTCCGACGAGCAGTACTTC. Encoded protein: CAWNRRDSDEQYF. Supplemented by reference TRBV30 and TRBJ2-7, the full variable domain reads SQTIHQWPATLVQPVGSPLSLECTVEGTSNPNLYWYRQAAGRGLQLLFYSVGIGQISSEVPQNLSASRPQDRQFILSSKKLLLSDSGFYLCAWNRRDSDEQYFGPGTRLTVT.

The rearrangement links TRBV7-2 to TRBJ1-1; D may be TRBD1 (5 bases). CDR3 length: 15 amino acids. Germline CDR1 reads SGHTA; CDR2 reads FQGNSA. V gave up 8 bases and J gave up 1 base, with 17 bases separating them. In DNA, the CDR3 is TGTGCCAGCCTCCTACGGGGGGTCCAGAACACTGAAGCTTTCTTT. Translated, it gives CASLLRGVQNTEAFF. The variable domain in full, completed from reference TRBV7-2 and TRBJ1-1, reads GAGVSQSPSNKVTEKGKDVELRCDPISGHTALYWYRQSLGQGLEFLIYFQGNSAPDKSGLPSDRFSAERTGGSVSTLTIQRTQQEDSAVYLCASLLRGVQNTEAFFGQGTRLTVV.

V is TRBV29-1 and J is TRBJ2-7, with 8 bases lining up with TRBD1. CDR1 and CDR2 (germline): SQVTM, ANQGSEA. CDR3 length: 13 amino acids. Germline trimming cut 6 bases from V and 9 bases from J; bases unmatched to any gene: 13. Here the CDR3 DNA reads TGCAGCGTCGACTTAGACAGGGGAAAAGGGCAGTACTTC. Protein product: CSVDLDRGKGQYF.

The rearrangement joins TRBV29-1 to TRBJ1-1; 8 bases are shared with TRBD1. Per germline, CDR1 SQVTM and CDR2 ANQGSEA. The junction had 4 bases not matched to a gene; V was cut back by 4 bases and J by 0 bases. The CDR3 is 14 residues long. CDR3 bases: TGCAGCGTTGGGACAGGGCCTCTGAACACTGAAGCTTTCTTT. It is translated as CSVGTGPLNTEAFF.

V usage is TRBV11-2 and J usage is TRBJ1-1, with D hard to call. From germline, CDR1 is SGHAT and CDR2 FQNNGV. The V end was cut by 2 bases, the J end by 3 bases, with 7 bases between. The CDR3 runs to 13 residues. This CDR3 reads CASSLTSDTEAFF. The CDR3 nucleotides are TGTGCCAGCAGCTTAACTTCGGACACTGAAGCTTTCTTT.

The J gene is TRBJ1-1, the V gene TRBV29-1, with TRBD1 as a possible D gene (5 bases). The CDR3 runs 13 residues. The germline CDR1 and CDR2 sequences are SQVTM and ANQGSEA. V was clipped by 6 bases and J by 1 base, with 12 bases between them. CDR3 sequence reads: CSVGGPPNTEAFF. As DNA, the CDR3 is TGCAGCGTGGGGGGACCGCCGAACACTGAAGCTTTCTTT.

The chain is built from TRBV9 and TRBJ1-1; unclear D gene. Trimming took 0 bases from V and 4 from J, leaving 10 bases between them. The CDR3 runs to 14 residues. Germline loops: CDR1 SGDLS, CDR2 YYNGEE. CDR3 nucleotide sequence: TGTGCCAGCAGCGTAGTGTCTTCAGGCACTGAAGCTTTCTTT. It codes for CASSVVSSGTEAFF.

The chain couples TRBV11-2 to TRBJ1-1; D uncertain. Trimming removed 1 base from V and 1 base from J, with 13 bases in between. Germline V gives CDR1 SGHAT, CDR2 FQNNGV. CDR3 length: 16 residues. In DNA form, the CDR3 reads TGTGCCAGCAGCTTAGTATCCCCGGGTACGAACACTGAAGCTTTCTTT. Protein: CASSLVSPGTNTEAFF.

V usage is TRBV5-8 and J usage is TRBJ1-1; D gene unclear. Germline V gene lookup returns CDR1 SGHTS and CDR2 YDEGEE. This CDR3 has 17 residues. V was clipped by 2 bases and J by 5 bases, with 22 bases between them. DNA of the CDR3: TGTGCCAGCAGCTTAATATTCGTGAAGGTAGAGGAAACTGAAGCTTTCTTT. This translates into CASSLIFVKVEETEAFF.

V is TRBV28 and J is TRBJ1-1; D is unresolved. Germline V gives CDR1 MDHEN, CDR2 SYDVKM. V lost 8 bases and J lost 6, with 22 bases in between. The CDR3 consists of 15 residues. The CDR3 loop is CASPPPKTGSAEAFF. The CDR3 bases are TGTGCCAGCCCTCCCCCTAAAACGGGAAGCGCTGAAGCTTTCTTT.

The chain employs TRBV5-1 and TRBJ2-1, with TRBD2 matching over 10 bases. Germline CDR1 is SGHRS and CDR2 is YFSETQ. Trimming at V came to 5 bases and at J to 2 bases, leaving 4 bases not matched to a gene. This CDR3 is 15 amino acids long. The CDR3 protein is CASRLAGLTYNEQFF. The CDR3 region has the DNA TGCGCCAGCAGACTAGCGGGGCTCACCTACAATGAGCAGTTCTTC.

The rearrangement uses TRBV3-1 (or the pseudogene TRBV3-2) and TRBJ2-5, with 7 nucleotides matching TRBD2. CDR1 is LGHDT and CDR2 is YNNKEL in the germline V gene (reference sequence). V shed 1 base, J shed 4 bases, and the junction held 6 bases outside the gene matches. The CDR3 has 15 residues. For the CDR3, the DNA is TGTGCCAGCAGCCAAGGTTCTAGCGGCGGAGAGACCCAGTACTTC. Protein sequence: CASSQGSSGGETQYF.